Shown below are 13 T cell receptor beta chains from a single sample sequenced in a study of metastatic and nonmetastatic thyroid tumors. Each patient came to thyroid surgery without any prior treatment (of any kind). With MiXCR, TCRdb called clones anew from the PCR reads. The sample holds more than 20,000 clones, 22% seen once. Sequencing was performed on tumor tissue. The receptors derive from a female donor with papillary thyroid cancer or a benign thyroid nodule (not recorded which). Some clones in this sample may be carry-over from other donors' samples.

The V call is TRBV12-3 or TRBV12-4, the J call TRBJ2-7, with a tentative D call TRBD2 (10 bases). The CDR3 extends over 20 amino acids. Between the trimmed V and J ends, which lost 3 bases and 0 bases, there was a span of 27 bases. The CDR3 is CASSFSGTGKLAGFSYEQYF. The CDR3 DNA sequence: TGTGCCAGCAGTTTCAGCGGGACAGGGAAACTAGCGGGATTCTCCTACGAGCAGTACTTC.

This clone was seen at least ten times. The chain joins TRBV24-1 to TRBJ2-3, with D possibly matching TRBD2 (6 bases). Trimming shortened V by 4 bases and J by 6 bases, and 22 bases separated the two germline ends. The CDR3 runs 17 residues. Germline-derived CDR1 and CDR2 are KGHDR and SFDVKD. In nucleotides, the CDR3 is TGTGCCACCAGTGACCCCGGGTCTGTGGGAGGCAGGGATACGCAGTATTTT. Encoded protein: CATSDPGSVGGRDTQYF.

This clone was recorded once. The CDR3 region is CAWRYSGTGDEKLFF. CDR3 DNA sequence: TGTGCCTGGAGGTACTCCGGGACAGGGGATGAAAAACTGTTTTTT. V gene TRBV30 combines with J gene TRBJ1-4; 10 bases line up with TRBD1. The CDR3 runs 15 residues. Per germline, CDR1 GTSNPN and CDR2 SVGIG (reference sequence). V gave up 3 bases and J gave up 6 bases; unmatched junction bases: 7. The whole variable domain, remainder taken from reference TRBV30 and TRBJ1-4, is SQTIHQWPATLVQPVGSPLSLECTVEGTSNPNLYWYRQAAGRGLQLLFYSVGIGQISSEVPQNLSASRPQDRQFILSSKKLLLSDSGFYLCAWRYSGTGDEKLFFGSGTQLSVL.

This clone came up many times. This sample also contains other DNA sequences that code for the same CDR3. This chain uses TRBV19 with TRBJ2-7; D may match TRBD1 or TRBD2 (5 bases each). Between the trimmed V and J ends, which lost 6 bases and 6 bases, there was a span of 15 bases. The CDR3 consists of 13 residues. The V gene's germline CDR1 is LNHDA and CDR2 SQIVND (reference sequence). CDR3 in amino acids: CASSPGRHGEQYF. Written as DNA, the CDR3 is TGTGCCAGTAGCCCGGGACGCCACGGCGAGCAGTACTTC.

The chain employs TRBV30 and TRBJ1-1; TRBD1 is a possible D gene (6 bases). Germline CDR1 reads GTSNPN; CDR2 reads SVGIG (reference sequence). CDR3 length: 16 amino acids. V lost 1 base and J 1 base, leaving 16 bases between the germline ends. CDR3 sequence (DNA): TGTGCCTGGAGTGGGGATCTAACGGGGGCGAACACTGAAGCTTTCTTT. This codes for CAWSGDLTGANTEAFF.

The genes are TRBV5-1 and TRBJ2-2; perhaps TRBD1 as D (5 bases). Germline values: CDR1 SGHRS, CDR2 YFSETQ. With 1 base removed from V and 4 bases from J, the gap between germline ends came to 11 bases. The CDR3 contains 15 residues. The CDR3 region has the DNA TGCGCCAGCAGCTTGTTCAGGGCCTTCACCGGGGAGCTGTTTTTT. The encoded protein is CASSLFRAFTGELFF.

This clone was counted only a few times. This sample includes further DNA sequences coding for the same CDR3. This chain links TRBV6-1 with TRBJ1-1, with TRBD1 as a possible D gene (5 bases). Germline V lookup: CDR1 MNHNS, CDR2 SASEGT. Trimming removed 9 bases at V and 0 bases at J, with 11 bases between. The CDR3 is 13 residues long. As DNA, the CDR3 is TGTGCCAGTGGATTGGGACTGAACACTGAAGCTTTCTTT. This encodes CASGLGLNTEAFF.

The chain carries TRBV12-3 or TRBV12-4 and TRBJ2-3, with 12 nucleotides matching TRBD2. The ends lost 5 bases at V and 5 bases at J; junction bases unmatched: 8. The length of the CDR3 is 16 residues. The CDR3 DNA sequence: TGTGCCAGCAGTCTGACTAGCGGGAGTGTGGTAGATACGCAGTATTTT. Protein sequence: CASSLTSGSVVDTQYF.

In its sample, this clone was seen once. The CDR3 does not end in the conserved phenylalanine or tryptophan, so this is likely a read error. The chain couples TRBV7-8 to TRBJ1-1; D may be TRBD1 (5 bases). Germline values: CDR1 SGHVS, CDR2 FQNEAQ. This CDR3 contains 13 residues. V dropped 6 bases and J dropped 6 bases, with 14 bases sitting between them. CDR3: CASRETAGAEAFL. The CDR3 region has the DNA TGTGCCAGCAGAGAGACAGCTGGAGCTGAAGCTTTCCTT.

This sequence joins TRBV29-1 and TRBJ2-5; 10 nucleotides align to TRBD1. The CDR3 runs 13 residues. The ends lost 3 bases at V and 4 bases at J; junction bases unmatched: 2. Per the germline V gene, CDR1 is SQVTM and CDR2 is ANQGSEA. CDR3 nucleotide sequence: TGCAGCGTTGATGGGGACAGGGGAGAGACCCAGTACTTC. Amino acids: CSVDGDRGETQYF.

The J gene is TRBJ2-7, the V gene TRBV2, with 9 bases that match TRBD2. Germline trimming cut 8 bases from V and 5 bases from J; bases unmatched to any gene: 13. Looked up from germline, CDR1 is SNHLY and CDR2 is FYNNEI. This CDR3 is 15 amino acids long. CDR3 coding DNA: TGTGCCAGCCAGGGAGTAGCGGGAGTGCCAAACGAGCAGTACTTC. This codes for CASQGVAGVPNEQYF.

This clone was detected many times. The J gene is TRBJ1-4, the V gene TRBV5-6; a possible D gene is TRBD1 (6 bases). This CDR3 comprises 14 residues. The V gene's germline CDR1 is SGHDT and CDR2 YYEEEE. The V and J ends lost 1 base and 2 bases respectively, with 6 bases between them. The CDR3 reads CASSLTGTNEKLFF. The DNA of the CDR3 is TGTGCCAGCAGCTTGACAGGGACTAATGAAAAACTGTTTTTT.

The sample holds a few counts of this clone. The V and J genes are TRBV6-7 and TRBJ2-1, with 8 positions matching TRBD1. TRBV6-7 is an ORF; its function is uncertain. This CDR3 region has 16 residues. V shed 3 bases, J shed 4 bases, and the junction held 8 bases outside the gene matches. The CDR3 DNA sequence: TGTGCCAGCAGTTATACCCGGGACAGGTCATACAATGAGCAGTTCTTC. This codes for CASSYTRDRSYNEQFF.